Following are 23 T cell receptor beta chains from one sample sequenced in a study of CD8 T cells in ankylosing spondylitis. TCRdb re-called the 5' RACE reads with MiXCR, one entry per CDR3 protein. Of some 140,000 distinct CDR3 sequences in the sample, 7.5% to 9.5% were seen once. The sample comprised synovial fluid, either unsorted or a sorted T cell fraction (not recorded which). The receptor source for this set is a male donor with ankylosing spondylitis.

The V gene is TRBV27, the J gene TRBJ2-3, with 8 bases identical to TRBD1. V dropped 8 bases and J dropped 4; count of bases not matched to a gene: 5. CDR1 MNHEY and CDR2 SMNVEV come from the germline V gene (reference sequence). The CDR3 spans 13 residues. CDR3 DNA sequence: TGTGCCAGCCAGGTACAGGGGGCAGATACGCAGTATTTT. It yields the protein CASQVQGADTQYF.

Ten or more counts support this clonotype. The rearrangement uses TRBV20-1 and TRBJ1-2; TRBD1 aligns across 8 bases. Germline values: CDR1 DFQATT, CDR2 SNEGSKA (reference sequence). The junction had 3 bases not matched to a gene; V was cut back by 6 bases and J by 0 bases. The CDR3 has 13 residues. CDR3 coding DNA: TGCAGTGCCCTGGGACAGGCTAACTATGGCTACACCTTC. This codes for CSALGQANYGYTF.

In this sample, this clonotype turned up a few times. The chain is built from TRBV9 and TRBJ2-7, with D possibly matching TRBD2 (5 bases). Looked up from germline, CDR1 is SGDLS and CDR2 is YYNGEE. V gave up 3 bases and J gave up 3 bases, with 16 bases separating them. This CDR3 comprises 15 residues. CDR3 residues: CASSAYPFEGYEQYF. DNA of the CDR3: TGTGCCAGCAGCGCATACCCCTTCGAGGGCTACGAGCAGTACTTC.

This clonotype has just a few counts. The V and J genes are TRBV9 and TRBJ2-1; 10 nucleotides line up with TRBD2. Losses at the gene ends were 8 bases for V and 0 bases for J; bases not matched to a gene: 8. The CDR3 consists of 16 residues. Germline CDR1 and CDR2: SGDLS and YYNGEE. The CDR3 nucleotides read TGTGCCAGTTCCCGAGCGGGGGGGCGCTCCTACAATGAGCAGTTCTTC. It codes for CASSRAGGRSYNEQFF.

This clonotype has at least ten counts. The rearrangement links TRBV20-1 to TRBJ2-7; D is ambiguous. The V end lost 2 bases, the J end lost 6 bases, and 17 bases lay between the germline ends. This CDR3 is built from 14 residues. Germline V CDR1 and CDR2: DFQATT, SNEGSKA (reference sequence). The CDR3: CSARNPRSGFEQYF. CDR3 nucleotides: TGCAGTGCTAGAAATCCTCGGTCCGGGTTCGAGCAGTACTTC.

This clonotype was counted at least ten times. This chain links TRBV6-5 with TRBJ2-7; 7 bases fit TRBD1. The J segment lost 3 bases and the V segment lost 2 bases, leaving 7 bases of the junction unmatched. CDR3 size: 15 residues. Germline V CDR1 and CDR2: MNHEY, SVGAGI. CDR3 DNA: TGTGCCAGCAGTTACAGAGGGACAGCGTACTACGAGCAGTACTTC. Translated: CASSYRGTAYYEQYF.

V usage is TRBV7-6 and J usage is TRBJ2-2, with 12 bases aligning to TRBD2. CDR1 and CDR2 (germline): SGHVS, FNYEAQ. V lost 5 bases and J lost 4; bases outside the gene matches: 5. The CDR3 has 16 amino acids. CDR3 protein: CASSRTSGASTGELFF. Here the CDR3 DNA reads TGTGCCAGCAGCCGGACTAGCGGGGCGTCCACCGGGGAGCTGTTTTTT. Full variable domain (rest looked up from reference TRBV7-6 and TRBJ2-2): GAGVSQSPRYKVTKRGQDVALRCDPISGHVSLYWYRQALGQGPEFLTYFNYEAQQDKSGLPNDRFSAERPEGSISTLTIQRTEQRDSAMYRCASSRTSGASTGELFFGEGSRLTVL.

This clonotype was seen many times. V is TRBV20-1 and J is TRBJ1-1; the D is unclear. The germline CDR1 and CDR2 sequences are DFQATT and SNEGSKA (reference sequence). V was cut by 2 bases and J by 0 bases, with 10 bases left in between. The CDR3 is 14 amino acids. As DNA, the CDR3 is TGCAGTGCTAGATCCTTTCTCATGAACACTGAAGCTTTCTTT. Its protein product is CSARSFLMNTEAFF.

A few counts support this clonotype. The V and J genes are TRBV28 and TRBJ1-5, with unresolved D. V dropped 4 bases and J dropped 7 bases, with 8 bases sitting between them. The germline V gene has CDR1 MDHEN and CDR2 SYDVKM. This CDR3 spans 12 amino acids. CDR3 nucleotides: TGTGCCAGCAGTTCCCCACCCCAGCCCCAGCATTTT. It yields the protein CASSSPPQPQHF.

The V gene is TRBV2, the J gene TRBJ2-1; 12 bases are a match to TRBD2. Per germline, CDR1 SNHLY and CDR2 FYNNEI. The length of the CDR3 is 15 residues. Trimming cost V 8 bases and J 9 bases; bases outside gene matches: 11. The CDR3 DNA sequence: TGTGCCAGCGGGGGGGCACTAGCGGGAGGCCTTGAGCAGTTCTTC. This encodes CASGGALAGGLEQFF.

This clonotype was observed a few times. V gene TRBV18 combines with J gene TRBJ1-2, with TRBD1 identical over 9 bases. The germline V gene encodes CDR1 KGHSH and CDR2 LQKENI. The J segment lost 4 bases and the V segment lost 3 bases, leaving 6 bases of the junction unmatched. This CDR3 spans 15 amino acids. CDR3 sequence reads: CASSPGQGGSYGYTF. CDR3 DNA: TGTGCCAGCTCACCGGGACAGGGAGGGAGCTATGGCTACACCTTC.

Ten or more counts support this clonotype. The chain joins TRBV7-2 to TRBJ1-1; 7 nucleotides match TRBD1. J lost 4 bases, V lost 2 bases, and 10 bases had no gene match. The CDR3 spans 16 residues. Germline CDR1 reads SGHTA; CDR2 reads FQGNSA. CDR3 sequence (DNA): TGTGCCAGCAGCTTAAAGCTGAGGGGGCGAGGCACTGAAGCTTTCTTT. It specifies CASSLKLRGRGTEAFF.

The rearrangement uses TRBV7-8 and TRBJ2-7; D not certain. CDR1 is SGHVS and CDR2 is FQNEAQ in the germline V gene. The V end lost 2 bases, the J end lost 2 bases, and 7 bases lay between the germline ends. This CDR3 is built from 13 residues. CDR3: CASSLTETYEQYF. The CDR3 DNA reads as TGTGCCAGCAGCTTAACGGAGACCTACGAGCAGTACTTC.

This clonotype has ten or more counts. The chain recombines TRBV28 with TRBJ2-3; no definite D call. Germline V gene sequence: CDR1 MDHEN, CDR2 SYDVKM. The length of the CDR3 is 12 residues. V lost 4 bases, J lost 9 bases, and 11 bases lay in between. CDR3 sequence reads: CASSSRTTTQYF. CDR3 nucleotides: TGTGCCAGCAGTTCCAGGACCACGACGCAGTATTTT.

This clonotype was seen a few times. This sequence joins TRBV19 and TRBJ2-7; 8 nucleotides line up with TRBD1. The CDR3 runs to 15 residues. V shed 3 bases, J shed 5 bases, and the junction held 9 bases outside the gene matches. The V gene's germline CDR1 is LNHDA and CDR2 SQIVND (reference sequence). CDR3 protein: CASSMQGQGADEQYF. The DNA of the CDR3 is TGTGCCAGTAGTATGCAAGGGCAGGGGGCTGACGAGCAGTACTTC.

This clonotype was seen ten or more times. The V call is TRBV4-3, the J call TRBJ2-3; tentative D call: TRBD1 (6 bases). The CDR3 consists of 18 residues. V lost 3 bases to trimming and J lost 3 bases, with 22 bases between them. Germline lookup yields CDR1 LGHNA and CDR2 YSLEER. The CDR3: CASSHQIADRLMTDTQYF. The DNA for the CDR3 is TGCGCCAGCAGCCATCAAATCGCCGACAGGCTGATGACAGATACGCAGTATTTT.

The V call is TRBV20-1, the J call TRBJ1-6; 8 bases match TRBD1. The V segment lost 3 bases and the J segment 8 bases; nucleotides outside the gene matches: 3. The CDR3 has 13 amino acids. Germline CDR1 is DFQATT and CDR2 is SNEGSKA (reference sequence). CDR3 DNA sequence: TGCAGTGCTAGGGCAGGGGGCGATTCACCCCTCCACTTT. The encoded protein is CSARAGGDSPLHF.

This clonotype has only a few counts. The chain couples TRBV5-1 to TRBJ1-2; TRBD1 aligns across 10 bases. Germline assignment: CDR1 SGHRS and CDR2 YFSETQ. Germline trimming cut 3 bases from V and 7 bases from J; bases unmatched to any gene: 9. The CDR3 spans 15 residues. In DNA form, the CDR3 reads TGCGCCAGCAGCTCCAACCGGGACAGGGGTCCTGGCTACACCTTC. It translates to CASSSNRDRGPGYTF.

Only a few counts were recorded for this clonotype. The chain combines TRBV5-4 with TRBJ2-3; TRBD2 matches at 11 bases. CDR1 and CDR2 from the germline V gene are SGHNT and YYREEE (reference sequence). This CDR3 is 14 amino acids long. Unmatched junction bases numbered 7, after V lost 7 bases and J lost 6 bases. CDR3 DNA: TGTGCCAGCGAGTTTAGCGGGGGGGCCGATACGCAGTATTTT. Protein sequence: CASEFSGGADTQYF.

The chain links TRBV18 to TRBJ2-4; D possibly corresponds to TRBD2 (5 bases). CDR3 size: 12 residues. Germline V gene sequence: CDR1 KGHSH, CDR2 LQKENI. V lost 3 bases, J lost 7 bases, and 7 bases lay in between. This CDR3 is CASSPPGNIQYF. The DNA for the CDR3 is TGTGCCAGCTCACCCCCGGGGAACATTCAGTACTTC.

The rearrangement joins TRBV20-1 to TRBJ2-5, with TRBD2 matching 12 bases. CDR3 length: 14 amino acids. CDR1 and CDR2 (germline): DFQATT, SNEGSKA (reference sequence). With 5 bases clipped from V and 6 bases from J, the junction kept 7 bases outside the gene matches. DNA for the CDR3: TGCAGTGCTCCGACTAGCGGGAGAGGAAAGACCCAGTACTTC. It is translated as CSAPTSGRGKTQYF.

This clonotype was counted many times. This chain's CDR3 is CASSSTGGANEQFF. The CDR3 coding sequence is TGTGCCAGCAGTTCGACGGGAGGGGCAAATGAGCAGTTCTTC. The rearrangement joins TRBV6-5 to TRBJ2-1, with 8 bases identical to TRBD2. Germline CDR1 is MNHEY and CDR2 is SVGAGI. The CDR3 sequence is 14 residues long. The J segment lost 7 bases and the V segment lost 4 bases, leaving 6 bases of the junction unmatched.

V usage is TRBV28 and J usage is TRBJ2-3; no clear D gene. CDR1 MDHEN and CDR2 SYDVKM come from the germline V gene. The CDR3 has 12 amino acids. Deletions cut 4 bases from V and 8 bases from J, with 10 bases between. CDR3 protein: CASSSSRSTQYF. The CDR3 DNA sequence: TGTGCCAGCAGTTCTTCTAGGAGTACGCAGTATTTT.